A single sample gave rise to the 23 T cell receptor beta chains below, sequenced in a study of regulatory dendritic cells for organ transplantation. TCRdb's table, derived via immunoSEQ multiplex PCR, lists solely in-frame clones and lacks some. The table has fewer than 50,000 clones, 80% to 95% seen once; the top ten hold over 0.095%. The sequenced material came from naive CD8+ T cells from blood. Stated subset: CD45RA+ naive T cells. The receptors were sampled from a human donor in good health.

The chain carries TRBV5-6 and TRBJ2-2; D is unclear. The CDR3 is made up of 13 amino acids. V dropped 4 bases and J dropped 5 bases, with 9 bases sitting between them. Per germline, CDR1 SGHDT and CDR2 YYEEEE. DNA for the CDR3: TGTGCCAGCAGCCCGGTCGGGACCGGGGAGCTGTTTTTT. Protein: CASSPVGTGELFF.

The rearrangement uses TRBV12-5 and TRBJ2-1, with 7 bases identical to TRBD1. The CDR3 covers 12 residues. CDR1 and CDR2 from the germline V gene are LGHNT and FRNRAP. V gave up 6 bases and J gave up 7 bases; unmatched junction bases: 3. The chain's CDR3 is CASGNRGNEQFF. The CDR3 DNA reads TGTGCTAGTGGCAACAGGGGAAATGAGCAGTTCTTC. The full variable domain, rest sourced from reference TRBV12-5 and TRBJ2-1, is DARVTQTPRHKVTEMGQEVTMRCQPILGHNTVFWYRQTMMQGLELLAYFRNRAPLDDSGMPKDRFSAEMPDATLATLKIQPSEPRDSAVYFCASGNRGNEQFFGPGTRLTVL.

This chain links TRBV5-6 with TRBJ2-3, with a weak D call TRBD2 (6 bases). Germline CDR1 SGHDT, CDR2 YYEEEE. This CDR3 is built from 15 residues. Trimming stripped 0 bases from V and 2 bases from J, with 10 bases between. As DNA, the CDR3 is TGTGCCAGCAGCTTGGTGCGGGGTTTCACAGATACGCAGTATTTT. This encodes CASSLVRGFTDTQYF.

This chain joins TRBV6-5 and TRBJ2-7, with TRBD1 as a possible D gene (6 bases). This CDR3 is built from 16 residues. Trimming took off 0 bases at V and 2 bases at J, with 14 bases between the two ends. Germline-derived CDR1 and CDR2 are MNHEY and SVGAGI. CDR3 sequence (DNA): TGTGCCAGCAGTTACTCACAGGCAGGGGACCCCTACGAGCAGTACTTC. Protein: CASSYSQAGDPYEQYF.

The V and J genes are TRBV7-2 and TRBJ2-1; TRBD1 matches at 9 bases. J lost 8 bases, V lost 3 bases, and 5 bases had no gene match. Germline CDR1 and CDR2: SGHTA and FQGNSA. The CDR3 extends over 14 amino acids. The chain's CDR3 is CASSLNRGPHEQFF. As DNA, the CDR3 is TGTGCCAGCAGCTTGAACAGGGGGCCCCATGAGCAGTTCTTC.

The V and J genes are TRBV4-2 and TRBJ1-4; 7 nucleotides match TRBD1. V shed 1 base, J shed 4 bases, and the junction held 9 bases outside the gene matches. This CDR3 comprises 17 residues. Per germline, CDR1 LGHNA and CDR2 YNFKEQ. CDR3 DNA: TGTGCCAGCAGCCAAGCCCGACAGGGCCTCGTTAATGAAAAACTGTTTTTT. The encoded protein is CASSQARQGLVNEKLFF.

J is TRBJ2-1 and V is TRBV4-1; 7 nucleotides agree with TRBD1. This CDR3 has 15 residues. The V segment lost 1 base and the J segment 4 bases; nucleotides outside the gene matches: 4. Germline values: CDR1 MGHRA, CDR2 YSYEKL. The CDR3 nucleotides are TGCGCCAGCAGCCAAGTTCGACAGGGTTACAATGAGCAGTTCTTC. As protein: CASSQVRQGYNEQFF.

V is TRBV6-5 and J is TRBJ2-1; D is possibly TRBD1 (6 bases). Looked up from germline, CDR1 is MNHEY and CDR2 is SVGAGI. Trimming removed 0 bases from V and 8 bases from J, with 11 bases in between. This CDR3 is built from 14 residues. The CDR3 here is CASSYSKQGDEQFF. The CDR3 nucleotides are TGTGCCAGCAGTTACTCGAAACAGGGAGATGAGCAGTTCTTC.

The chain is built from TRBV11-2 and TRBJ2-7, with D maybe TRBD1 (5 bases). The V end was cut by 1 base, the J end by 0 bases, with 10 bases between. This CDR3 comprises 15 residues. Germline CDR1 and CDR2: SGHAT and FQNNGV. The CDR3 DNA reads TGTGCCAGCAGCTTAGGGCCAGGGAACTCCTACGAGCAGTACTTC. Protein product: CASSLGPGNSYEQYF.

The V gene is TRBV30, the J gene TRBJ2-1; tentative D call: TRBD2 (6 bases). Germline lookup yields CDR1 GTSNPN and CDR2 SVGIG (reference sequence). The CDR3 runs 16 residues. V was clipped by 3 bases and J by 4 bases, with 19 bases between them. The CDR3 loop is CAWRGWELGGYNEQFF. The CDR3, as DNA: TGTGCCTGGAGGGGATGGGAGTTGGGGGGTTACAATGAGCAGTTCTTC.

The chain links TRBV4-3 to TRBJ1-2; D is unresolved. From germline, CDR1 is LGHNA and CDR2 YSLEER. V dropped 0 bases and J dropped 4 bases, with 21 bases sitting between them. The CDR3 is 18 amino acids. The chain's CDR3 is CASSQDRTFGRRFYGYTF. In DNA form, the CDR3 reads TGCGCCAGCAGCCAAGATAGGACCTTCGGACGTCGGTTCTATGGCTACACCTTC.

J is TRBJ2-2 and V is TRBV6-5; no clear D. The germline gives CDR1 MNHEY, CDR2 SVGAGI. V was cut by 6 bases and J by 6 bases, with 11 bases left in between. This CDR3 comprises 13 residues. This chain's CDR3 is CASSFSEAGELFF. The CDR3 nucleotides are TGTGCCAGCAGCTTTAGTGAGGCCGGGGAGCTGTTTTTT.

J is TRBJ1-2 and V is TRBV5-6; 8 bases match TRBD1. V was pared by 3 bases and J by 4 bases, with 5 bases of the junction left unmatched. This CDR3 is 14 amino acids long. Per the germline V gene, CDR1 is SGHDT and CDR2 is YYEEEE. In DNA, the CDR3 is TGTGCCAGCAGCTCACAGGGGGTTGGCTATGGCTACACCTTC. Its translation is CASSSQGVGYGYTF.

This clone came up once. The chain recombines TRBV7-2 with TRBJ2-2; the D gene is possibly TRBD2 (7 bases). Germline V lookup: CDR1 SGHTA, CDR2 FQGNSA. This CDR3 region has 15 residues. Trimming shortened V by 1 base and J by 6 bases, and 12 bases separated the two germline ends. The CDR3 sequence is CASSLVGGDAGELFF. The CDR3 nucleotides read TGTGCCAGCAGCTTAGTAGGGGGGGACGCCGGGGAGCTGTTTTTT.

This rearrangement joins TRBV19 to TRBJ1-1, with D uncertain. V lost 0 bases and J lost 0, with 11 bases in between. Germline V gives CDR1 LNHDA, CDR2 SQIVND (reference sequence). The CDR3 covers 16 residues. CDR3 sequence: CASSIDLEGMNTEAFF. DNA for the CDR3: TGTGCCAGTAGTATAGATCTGGAGGGTATGAACACTGAAGCTTTCTTT.

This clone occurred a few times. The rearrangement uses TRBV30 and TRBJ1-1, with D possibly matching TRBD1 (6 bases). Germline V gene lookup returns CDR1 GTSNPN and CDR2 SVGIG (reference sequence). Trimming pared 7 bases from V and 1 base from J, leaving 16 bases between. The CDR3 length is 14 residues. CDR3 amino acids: CASWGGATNTEAFF. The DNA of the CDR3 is TGTGCCTCCTGGGGGGGGGCCACGAACACTGAAGCTTTCTTT.

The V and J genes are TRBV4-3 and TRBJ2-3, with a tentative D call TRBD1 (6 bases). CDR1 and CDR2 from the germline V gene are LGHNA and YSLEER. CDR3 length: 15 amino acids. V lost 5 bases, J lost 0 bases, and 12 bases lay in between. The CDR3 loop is CASSDRTASTDTQYF. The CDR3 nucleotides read TGCGCCAGCAGCGACCGGACAGCTAGCACAGATACGCAGTATTTT.

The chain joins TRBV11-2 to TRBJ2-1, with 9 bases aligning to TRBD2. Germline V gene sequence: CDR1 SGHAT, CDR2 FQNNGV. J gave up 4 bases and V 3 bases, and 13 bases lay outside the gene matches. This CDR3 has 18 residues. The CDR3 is CASSFPTSGSGPYNEQFF. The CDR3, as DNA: TGTGCCAGCAGCTTTCCTACTAGCGGGTCCGGCCCTTACAATGAGCAGTTCTTC.

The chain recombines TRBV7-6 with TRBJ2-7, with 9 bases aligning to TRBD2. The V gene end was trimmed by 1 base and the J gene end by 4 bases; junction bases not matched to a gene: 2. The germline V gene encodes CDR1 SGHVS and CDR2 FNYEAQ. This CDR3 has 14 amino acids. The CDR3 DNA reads TGTGCCAGCAGCTTAGTCGGACTAGCGTACGAGCAGTACTTC. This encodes CASSLVGLAYEQYF. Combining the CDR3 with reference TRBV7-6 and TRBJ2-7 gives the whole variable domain GAGVSQSPRYKVTKRGQDVALRCDPISGHVSLYWYRQALGQGPEFLTYFNYEAQQDKSGLPNDRFSAERPEGSISTLTIQRTEQRDSAMYRCASSLVGLAYEQYFGPGTRLTVT.

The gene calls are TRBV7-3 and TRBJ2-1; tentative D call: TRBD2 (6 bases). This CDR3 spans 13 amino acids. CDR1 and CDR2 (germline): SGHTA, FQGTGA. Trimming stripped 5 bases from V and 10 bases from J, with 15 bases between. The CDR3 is CASSPISGAEQFF. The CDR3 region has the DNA TGTGCCAGCAGCCCGATTAGCGGAGCCGAGCAGTTCTTC.

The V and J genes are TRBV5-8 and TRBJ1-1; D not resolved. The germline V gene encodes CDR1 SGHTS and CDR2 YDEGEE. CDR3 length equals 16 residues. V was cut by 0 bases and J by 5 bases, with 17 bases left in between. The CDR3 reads CASSLGFGWGRTEAFF. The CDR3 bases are TGTGCCAGCAGCTTGGGTTTCGGTTGGGGAAGGACTGAAGCTTTCTTT.

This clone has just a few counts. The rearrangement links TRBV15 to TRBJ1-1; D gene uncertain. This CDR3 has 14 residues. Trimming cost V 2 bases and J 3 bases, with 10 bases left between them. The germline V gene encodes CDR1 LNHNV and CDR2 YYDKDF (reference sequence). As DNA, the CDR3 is TGTGCCACCAGCAGATCCCCTGGGTACACTGAAGCTTTCTTT. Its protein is CATSRSPGYTEAFF.

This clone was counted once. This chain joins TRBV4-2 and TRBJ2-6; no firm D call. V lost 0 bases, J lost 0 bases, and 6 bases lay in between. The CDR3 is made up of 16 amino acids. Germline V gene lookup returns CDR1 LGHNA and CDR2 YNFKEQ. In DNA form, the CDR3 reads TGTGCCAGCAGCCAAGACAGGACCTCTGGGGCCAACGTCCTGACTTTC. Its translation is CASSQDRTSGANVLTF.